The sample holds a few counts of the clone carrying this T cell receptor beta chain. Its target is not known. These data come from a study of shared clonotypes between healthy human individuals. Whole-study findings and limits: Collection of samples was limited to blood; tissue repertoires likely differ.

Genomic DNA of every subset was divided equally among multiple immunoSEQ plates. TCRdb keeps only in-frame clones here, not all; method: immunoSEQ multiplex PCR. The sample includes about 510,000 clones, roughly 79% of them seen just once. The CDR3 loop spans 16 amino acids. Trimming took off 3 bases at V and 6 bases at J, with 19 bases between the two ends. Germline CDR1 is LNHDA and CDR2 is SQIVND (reference sequence). Sequenced: PBMCs. The chain combines TRBV19 with TRBJ2-3; tentatively, D is TRBD1 or TRBD2 (5 bases each). The source is a woman in her thirties or forties in good health. Some clones in this sample may be carry-over from other donors' samples. CDR3 residues: CASSIPPGQGADTQYF. As DNA, the CDR3 is TGTGCCAGTAGTATCCCCCCAGGCCAGGGAGCTGATACGCAGTATTTT.